One sample yielded the 24 T cell receptor beta chains listed below, sequenced in a study of breast tumors, draining lymph nodes, adjacent tissues. TCRdb itself ran the multiplex PCR reads through MiXCR, one entry per CDR3 protein. This table has around 140,000 distinct CDR3 sequences, around a third appearing once. Breast cancer patients provided tissue from their axillary draining lymph nodes. Sequenced material: axillary lymph node tissue. The receptors originated from a female donor with breast cancer. Some clones in this sample may be carry-over from other donors' samples.

Regarding this clonotype: This may stem from a read error, because a much larger clone lies one nucleotide away. The chain joins TRBV12-3 or TRBV12-4 to TRBJ2-6; D might be TRBD1 (5 bases). Trimming stripped 6 bases from V and 4 bases from J, with 16 bases between. This CDR3 spans 16 amino acids. The DNA of the CDR3 is TGTGCCAGCAGACACACCAGGGTGACAGGGGCCAACGTCCTGACTTTC. Protein product: CASRHTRVTGANVLTF.

This clonotype has a count of ten or more. The rearrangement joins TRBV19 to TRBJ2-3; 8 nucleotides agree with TRBD1. V shed 6 bases, J shed 4 bases, and the junction held 6 bases outside the gene matches. Germline CDR1 and CDR2: LNHDA and SQIVND (reference sequence). The CDR3 covers 14 residues. The CDR3 bases are TGTGCCAGTAGCACCCAGGGGGCAGCAGATACGCAGTATTTT. It encodes CASSTQGAADTQYF.

This clonotype was seen many times. J is TRBJ1-3 and V is TRBV18; 9 bases fit TRBD1. In germline, CDR1 is KGHSH, CDR2 LQKENI. The CDR3 has 14 amino acids. V shed 5 bases and J 1 base; nucleotides not matched to a gene: 0. The CDR3 DNA reads TGTGCCAGCTCAGGACAGGGGTCTGGAAACACCATATATTTT. Residues: CASSGQGSGNTIYF.

The chain is built from TRBV20-1 and TRBJ1-4, with 8 bases fitting TRBD1. Looked up from germline, CDR1 is DFQATT and CDR2 is SNEGSKA (reference sequence). V lost 8 bases to trimming and J lost 7 bases; unmatched junction nucleotides: 9. The length of the CDR3 is 13 residues. CDR3 nucleotide sequence: TGCAGTTCGTCGGGACAGGTCCTTGAAAAACTGTTTTTT. Translating gives CSSSGQVLEKLFF.

In regard to this clonotype: A read error is possible here, since a much larger clone lies one base away. This rearrangement joins TRBV6-5 to TRBJ2-1; 8 bases match TRBD2. The CDR3 contains 15 residues. The germline CDR1 and CDR2 sequences are MNHEY and SVGAGI. The CDR3 coding sequence is TGTGCCTGCAGGCCACCGGGACTAGTTTCCAATGAGCAGTTCTTC. This translates into CACRPPGLVSNEQFF.

The sample holds many counts of this clonotype. This chain joins TRBV24-1 and TRBJ2-3; perhaps D is TRBD1 or TRBD2 (5 bases each). Germline-derived CDR1 and CDR2 are KGHDR and SFDVKD. The V gene lost 10 bases and the J gene lost 3 bases, with 10 bases spanning the gap. This CDR3 has 12 amino acids. Here the CDR3 reads CATADKTDTQYF. In nucleotides, the CDR3 is TGTGCCACAGCGGACAAAACAGATACGCAGTATTTT.

CDR3 sequence reads: CATSRLPSGGGDTQYF. DNA of the CDR3: TGTGCCACCAGCAGATTACCTAGCGGGGGGGGGGATACGCAGTATTTT. The V call is TRBV15, the J call TRBJ2-3; the match to TRBD2 covers 12 bases. The CDR3 runs 16 residues. The V gene's germline CDR1 is LNHNV and CDR2 YYDKDF (reference sequence). V was clipped by 2 bases and J by 6 bases; unmatched bases: 6. Based on the CDR3 plus reference TRBV15 and TRBJ2-3, the full variable domain is DAMVIQNPRYQVTQFGKPVTLSCSQTLNHNVMYWYQQKSSQAPKLLFHYYDKDFNNEADTPDNFQSRRPNTSFCFLDIRSPGLGDTAMYLCATSRLPSGGGDTQYFGPGTRLTVL.

In this sample, this clonotype turned up a few times. Given a much more abundant clone one base away, this may be a read error. V and J are TRBV7-3 and TRBJ2-3; 14 bases align to TRBD2. CDR3 length equals 19 residues. Germline loops: CDR1 SGHTA, CDR2 FQGTGA. The CDR3 loop reads CASSLKGVGTSGSTDTRYF. DNA of the CDR3: TGTGCCAGCAGCTTAAAGGGGGTGGGGACTAGCGGGAGCACAGATACGCGGTATTTT. Filled out from reference TRBV7-3 and TRBJ2-3, the complete variable domain reads GAGVSQTPSNKVTEKGKYVELRCDPISGHTALYWYRQSLGQGPEFLIYFQGTGAADDSGLPNDRFFAVRPEGSVSTLKIQRTERGDSAVYLCASSLKGVGTSGSTDTRYFGPGTRLTVL.

This clonotype came up many times. The gene calls are TRBV24-1 and TRBJ2-3, with D uncertain. The CDR3 loop spans 13 amino acids. Germline CDR1 and CDR2: KGHDR and SFDVKD. Trimming shortened V by 5 bases and J by 4 bases, and 9 bases separated the two germline ends. The CDR3 here is CATSAPRADTQYF. CDR3 coding DNA: TGTGCCACCAGTGCCCCCCGGGCAGATACGCAGTATTTT.

This clonotype came up many times. The V and J genes are TRBV27 and TRBJ1-2; TRBD1 aligns across 9 bases. The CDR3 loop spans 14 amino acids. CDR1 MNHEY and CDR2 SMNVEV come from the germline V gene (reference sequence). V gave up 4 bases and J gave up 8 bases; unmatched junction bases: 8. The CDR3 sequence is CASSSLGTGFGYTF. In nucleotides, the CDR3 is TGTGCCAGCAGTTCACTCGGGACAGGGTTCGGCTACACCTTC.

V gene TRBV12-3 or TRBV12-4 combines with J gene TRBJ2-2; D is possibly TRBD1 (6 bases). Trimming pared 3 bases from V and 0 bases from J, leaving 14 bases between. This CDR3 region has 17 residues. The CDR3 nucleotides read TGTGCCAGCAGTTTGGGTAGGGGGATCGCGAACACCGGGGAGCTGTTTTTT. Translated: CASSLGRGIANTGELFF.

V and J are TRBV5-1 and TRBJ2-7, with TRBD1 as a possible D gene (6 bases). Trimming cost V 0 bases and J 2 bases, with 9 bases left between them. Germline V gene sequence: CDR1 SGHRS, CDR2 YFSETQ. CDR3 length: 14 residues. The CDR3 sequence is CASSLGQVPYEQYF. CDR3 nucleotides: TGCGCCAGCAGCTTGGGACAGGTCCCCTACGAGCAGTACTTC.

This clonotype was detected many times. The V gene is TRBV12-3 or TRBV12-4, the J gene TRBJ2-3, with 11 positions matching TRBD2. CDR3 length: 15 amino acids. The V gene end was trimmed by 5 bases and the J gene end by 3 bases; junction bases not matched to a gene: 4. The CDR3 DNA is TGTGCCAGCAGTATAGGGACTAGCGGTACAGATACGCAGTATTTT. Amino acid sequence: CASSIGTSGTDTQYF.

The table lists this clonotype with a count of one. V and J are TRBV20-1 and TRBJ2-7, with D unclear. This CDR3 is built from 12 residues. The V gene's germline CDR1 is DFQATT and CDR2 SNEGSKA (reference sequence). The CDR3 protein is CSARDKPYEPYV. The CDR3 region has the DNA TGCAGTGCTAGAGACAAGCCTTACGAGCCGTACGTC.

This clonotype was counted many times. The chain links TRBV30 to TRBJ1-6; 11 bases line up with TRBD1. The J segment lost 10 bases and the V segment lost 0 bases, leaving 5 bases of the junction unmatched. The germline gives CDR1 GTSNPN, CDR2 SVGIG (reference sequence). The CDR3 spans 15 residues. CDR3 in amino acids: CAWSVGQGAWSPLHF. The CDR3 nucleotides are TGTGCCTGGAGTGTCGGACAGGGGGCTTGGTCACCCCTCCACTTT.

The sample holds many counts of this clonotype. A clone one base away is much larger, so this may be a read error. This rearrangement joins TRBV20-1 to TRBJ2-3; 8 nucleotides agree with TRBD2. The CDR3 runs to 16 residues. CDR1 and CDR2 from the germline V gene are DFQATT and SNEGSKA (reference sequence). The junction had 17 bases not matched to a gene; V was cut back by 6 bases and J by 6 bases. CDR3 in DNA: TGCAGTGCCCCGGGACTAGAGGCTCCAGCGTCCGATACGCAGTATTTT. This encodes CSAPGLEAPASDTQYF.

Of note for this clonotype: At one end, the junction sequence differs from germline, possibly due to a read error. The J gene is TRBJ1-2, the V gene TRBV7-7; 9 bases map to TRBD1. The germline gives CDR1 SSHAT, CDR2 FNYEAQ (reference sequence). The length of the CDR3 is 15 residues. The CDR3 loop is CASSLAGQGGYGYTF. CDR3 DNA sequence: TGTGCTAGCAGCTTAGCGGGACAGGGAGGATATGGCTACACCTTC.

This clonotype was found many times. The rearrangement uses TRBV4-1 and TRBJ1-2; TRBD1 matches at 8 bases. The germline CDR1 and CDR2 sequences are MGHRA and YSYEKL. V shed 2 bases, J shed 6 bases, and the junction held 8 bases outside the gene matches. The CDR3 runs to 15 residues. Here the CDR3 DNA reads TGCGCCAGCAGCCAACCGAGGACAGGGTCTAATGGCTACACCTTC. Protein sequence: CASSQPRTGSNGYTF.

The chain employs TRBV7-2 and TRBJ1-6; a possible D gene is TRBD1 (5 bases). Per germline, CDR1 SGHTA and CDR2 FQGNSA. V was clipped by 2 bases and J by 5 bases, with 13 bases between them. This CDR3 is built from 16 residues. This CDR3 is CASSLTGGRDNSPLHF. The CDR3 DNA reads as TGTGCCAGCAGCTTAACGGGGGGACGGGATAATTCACCCCTCCACTTT. The whole variable domain, filled in from reference TRBV7-2 and TRBJ1-6, reads GAGVSQSPSNKVTEKGKDVELRCDPISGHTALYWYRQSLGQGLEFLIYFQGNSAPDKSGLPSDRFSAERTGGSVSTLTIQRTQQEDSAVYLCASSLTGGRDNSPLHFGNGTRLTVT.

This clonotype has a single count. For the CDR3, the DNA is TGCAGCGCGGGACAAACCTACGAGCAGTACTTC. Translating it yields CSAGQTYEQYF. The chain is built from TRBV20-1 and TRBJ2-7, with D perhaps assigned TRBD1 or TRBD2 (6 bases each). Germline V gene data show CDR1 as DFQATT and CDR2 as SNEGSKA (reference sequence). This CDR3 region has 11 residues.

This clonotype was seen just once. The chain joins TRBV4-3 to TRBJ2-2; 8 nucleotides agree with TRBD1. Germline V lookup: CDR1 LGHNA, CDR2 YSLEER. The CDR3 sequence is 17 residues long. After removal of 5 bases from V and 2 bases from J, the junction contained 10 bases not matched to a gene. The CDR3 DNA sequence: TGCGCCAGCAGCGACAGGGGCCGACAGGGTAACACCGGGGAGCTGTTTTTT. It codes for CASSDRGRQGNTGELFF.

This clonotype was seen at least ten times. The chain couples TRBV7-2 to TRBJ2-6, with a tentative D call TRBD1 (5 bases). The CDR3 consists of 17 residues. Germline V gene lookup returns CDR1 SGHTA and CDR2 FQGNSA. Trimming pared 5 bases from V and 0 bases from J, leaving 14 bases between. The chain's CDR3 is CASSAQGGISGANVLTF. CDR3 DNA sequence: TGTGCCAGCAGCGCCCAGGGCGGCATCTCTGGGGCCAACGTCCTGACTTTC.

This clonotype has at least ten counts. A read error may explain this, as a much larger clone is one base away. The CDR3 DNA is TGCAGTGCTGATTCTTGGACGGATGGCTCCACCTTC. This translates into CSADSWTDGSTF. This rearrangement joins TRBV20-1 to TRBJ1-2, with unresolved D. The CDR3 is 12 amino acids. Germline V gene data show CDR1 as DFQATT and CDR2 as SNEGSKA (reference sequence).

There are many counts of this clonotype. The rearrangement uses TRBV6-1 and TRBJ2-5, with 9 bases fitting TRBD1. Germline V gives CDR1 MNHNS, CDR2 SASEGT. Trimming at V came to 2 bases and at J to 5 bases, leaving 15 bases not matched to a gene. The CDR3 length is 18 residues. The CDR3 nucleotides are TGTGCCAGCAGTGAAAATCGGGGAGACAGGGGGAGGATCGAGACCCAGTACTTC. Amino acids: CASSENRGDRGRIETQYF.